Following are 7 T cell receptor beta chains from one sample sequenced in a study of shared clonotypes between healthy human individuals. Data came from immunoSEQ multiplex PCR; TCRdb stores just in-frame clones and leaves some out. The table records approximately 740,000 clones, roughly 70% of them present only once. Sequenced sample: memory CD4+ T cells sorted from blood. Subset here: CD45RA-negative fraction. Every receptor here comes from a woman between 25 and 40 years old in good health.

This clone was seen just once. The rearrangement uses TRBV5-6 and TRBJ1-5, with D perhaps TRBD1 (5 bases). Trimming took off 1 base at V and 11 bases at J, with 16 bases between the two ends. CDR1 and CDR2 (germline): SGHDT, YYEEEE. The CDR3 is 14 residues long. CDR3 loop: CASSLFGGGEAQHF. CDR3 in DNA: TGTGCCAGCAGCTTGTTTGGTGGGGGGGAAGCCCAGCATTTT.

The genes are TRBV18 and TRBJ1-1; weak D call: TRBD1 (5 bases). This CDR3 is 15 amino acids long. V lost 3 bases, J lost 3 bases, and 14 bases lay in between. Germline V gene lookup returns CDR1 KGHSH and CDR2 LQKENI. CDR3 residues: CASSPTRDGYTEAFF. For the CDR3, the DNA is TGTGCCAGCTCACCCACCCGGGACGGGTACACTGAAGCTTTCTTT.

This sequence joins TRBV5-4 and TRBJ2-7; 10 bases fit TRBD2. The trim removed 0 bases at V and 3 bases at J, leaving 6 bases unmatched. CDR1 and CDR2 from the germline V gene are SGHNT and YYREEE (reference sequence). The CDR3 spans 16 residues. CDR3 nucleotide sequence: TGTGCCAGCAGCTTGGCCTCTAGCGGGAGCCTCTACGAGCAGTACTTC. Translation gives CASSLASSGSLYEQYF.

V is TRBV27 and J is TRBJ1-2; weak D call: TRBD1 (5 bases). The V gene's germline CDR1 is MNHEY and CDR2 SMNVEV (reference sequence). This CDR3 contains 13 residues. Trimming cost V 6 bases and J 4 bases, with 12 bases left between them. This CDR3 reads CASRPTDTYGYTF. The CDR3, as DNA: TGTGCCAGCAGACCGACAGACACCTATGGCTACACCTTC.

This clone was seen a single time. The chain is built from TRBV7-9 and TRBJ2-1; 13 bases align to TRBD2. This CDR3 contains 16 residues. V shed 3 bases and J 4 bases; nucleotides not matched to a gene: 3. Germline lookup yields CDR1 SEHNR and CDR2 FQNEAQ (reference sequence). CDR3 residues: CASSLGLAGRYNEQFF. The CDR3 bases are TGTGCCAGCAGCTTGGGACTAGCGGGAAGGTACAATGAGCAGTTCTTC.

V and J are TRBV6-5 and TRBJ2-5, with D uncertain. V lost 4 bases and J lost 4, with 19 bases in between. The germline V gene has CDR1 MNHEY and CDR2 SVGAGI. The length of the CDR3 is 16 residues. For the CDR3, the DNA is TGTGCCAGCAGTTCCTCCATTGGACGCCTGGTAGAGACCCAGTACTTC. Translating gives CASSSSIGRLVETQYF.

CDR3 region: CASSLGQEGSEQYF. The DNA for the CDR3 is TGCGCCAGCAGCTTGGGACAGGAGGGGTCCGAGCAGTACTTC. The chain is built from TRBV5-1 and TRBJ2-7; D tentatively reads TRBD1 or TRBD2 (6 bases each). CDR1 SGHRS and CDR2 YFSETQ come from the germline V gene. The CDR3 length is 14 residues. V shed 0 bases and J shed 6 bases, with 13 bases lying between them.